Below, 32 T cell receptor beta chains from the same sample are listed, as sequenced in a study of blood T cell repertoires in COVID-19. Data came from immunoSEQ multiplex PCR; TCRdb stores just in-frame clones and leaves some out. The sample contains a few hundred thousand clones, approximately 86% of which appear only once. Specimen: PBMCs or T cells enriched from blood (not recorded which). These receptors all come from a woman under 30 who had recovered from COVID-19.

The chain employs TRBV7-9 and TRBJ2-7, with D hard to call. Germline-derived CDR1 and CDR2 are SEHNR and FQNEAQ (reference sequence). CDR3 length equals 11 residues. V lost 5 bases and J 3 bases, leaving 5 bases between the germline ends. This CDR3 reads CASSPHYEQYF. CDR3 in DNA: TGTGCCAGCAGCCCCCACTACGAGCAGTACTTC. The whole variable domain, remainder taken from reference TRBV7-9 and TRBJ2-7, is DTGVSQNPRHKITKRGQNVTFRCDPISEHNRLYWYRQTLGQGPEFLTYFQNEAQLEKSRLLSDRFSAERPKGSFSTLEIQRTEQGDSAMYLCASSPHYEQYFGPGTRLTVT.

As DNA, the CDR3 is TGTGCCAGCAGTTTATTTACTTTTAGCACTGAAGCTTTCTTT. It translates to CASSLFTFSTEAFF. This chain links TRBV27 with TRBJ1-1; the D is unclear. The CDR3 spans 14 residues. The V end lost 1 base, the J end lost 4 bases, and 10 bases lay between the germline ends. Germline V lookup: CDR1 MNHEY, CDR2 SMNVEV (reference sequence).

The rearrangement links TRBV28 to TRBJ1-6, with D possibly being TRBD1 (6 bases). Germline V gene data show CDR1 as MDHEN and CDR2 as SYDVKM. The V gene lost 1 base and the J gene lost 10 bases, with 17 bases spanning the gap. The CDR3 loop spans 16 amino acids. CDR3 nucleotide sequence: TGTGCCAGCAGTTTATACAGGGCTCTTACGGGGTCACCCCTCCACTTT. Encoded protein: CASSLYRALTGSPLHF.

CDR3 loop: CASSEGGTGRAHGYTF. As DNA, the CDR3 is TGTGCCAGCAGTGAGGGGGGGACAGGGAGGGCACATGGCTACACCTTC. This chain connects TRBV6-1 to TRBJ1-2; TRBD1 aligns across 9 bases. V lost 3 bases and J lost 6; bases outside the gene matches: 11. The CDR3 runs 16 residues. Germline V gives CDR1 MNHNS, CDR2 SASEGT.

This chain connects TRBV18 to TRBJ2-7, with 10 bases matching TRBD1. The CDR3 loop spans 16 amino acids. Germline assignment: CDR1 KGHSH and CDR2 LQKENI. The ends lost 1 base at V and 4 bases at J; junction bases unmatched: 7. The CDR3 spells CASSPRRDRGEYEQYF. The CDR3, as DNA: TGTGCCAGCTCACCACGTAGGGACAGGGGAGAGTACGAGCAGTACTTC.

V is TRBV10-2 and J is TRBJ1-5; D perhaps matches TRBD1 (5 bases). The CDR3 has 13 residues. V lost 4 bases to trimming and J lost 3 bases, with 7 bases between them. Looked up from germline, CDR1 is WSHSY and CDR2 is SAAADI. CDR3 nucleotide sequence: TGCGCCAGCAGTGGACAGAACAATCAGCCCCAGCATTTT. As protein: CASSGQNNQPQHF.

The rearrangement joins TRBV6-2 or TRBV6-3 to TRBJ2-2, with TRBD1 matching 7 bases. Germline-derived CDR1 and CDR2 are MNHEY and SVGEGT. This CDR3 has 16 amino acids. The trim removed 6 bases at V and 0 bases at J, leaving 7 bases unmatched. CDR3 loop: CASSRVGTANTGELFF. In DNA form, the CDR3 reads TGTGCCAGCAGCAGAGTTGGGACAGCGAACACCGGGGAGCTGTTTTTT.

This sequence joins TRBV27 and TRBJ2-7, with TRBD1 identical over 8 bases. Trimming took 0 bases from V and 3 from J; bases not matched to a gene: 7. The CDR3 totals 16 residues. The V gene's germline CDR1 is MNHEY and CDR2 SMNVEV (reference sequence). In DNA form, the CDR3 reads TGTGCCAGCAGTTTATCGTACAGGGGGTATCGCTACGAGCAGTACTTC. This sequence encodes CASSLSYRGYRYEQYF.

The V and J genes are TRBV18 and TRBJ1-1; D uncertain. Trimming removed 6 bases at V and 0 bases at J, with 14 bases between. From germline, CDR1 is KGHSH and CDR2 LQKENI. The CDR3 length is 15 residues. CDR3 coding DNA: TGTGCCAGCTCCCTTGGGCAGAATGTGAACACTGAAGCTTTCTTT. Translating gives CASSLGQNVNTEAFF.

This chain links TRBV9 with TRBJ1-5, with TRBD1 identical over 10 bases. Germline CDR1 SGDLS, CDR2 YYNGEE. The CDR3 runs 16 residues. Trimming took 2 bases from V and 5 from J; bases not matched to a gene: 7. The CDR3 DNA sequence: TGTGCCAGCAGCGTCGGACAGGGGGATTTCTATCAGCCCCAGCATTTT. Encoded protein: CASSVGQGDFYQPQHF.

The sample holds one count of this clone. V and J are TRBV14 and TRBJ2-2; perhaps TRBD2 as D (6 bases). CDR1 SGHDN and CDR2 FVKESK come from the germline V gene. Trimming stripped 3 bases from V and 3 bases from J, with 8 bases between. CDR3 length: 14 amino acids. The CDR3 here is CASSQEGYTGELFF. DNA of the CDR3: TGTGCCAGCAGCCAGGAGGGTTACACCGGGGAGCTGTTTTTT.

The V gene is TRBV18, the J gene TRBJ1-6; 8 positions match TRBD1. V trimming: 3 bases; J trimming: 15 bases; junction bases outside the gene matches: 4. CDR3 length: 12 amino acids. Per germline, CDR1 KGHSH and CDR2 LQKENI. CDR3 sequence reads: CASSPTGGFLHF. Here the CDR3 DNA reads TGTGCCAGCTCACCCACAGGGGGTTTCCTCCACTTT. The variable domain in full, with the rest retrieved from reference TRBV18 and TRBJ1-6, is NAGVMQNPRHLVRRRGQEARLRCSPMKGHSHVYWYRQLPEEGLKFMVYLQKENIIDESGMPKERFSAEFPKEGPSILRIQQVVRGDSAAYFCASSPTGGFLHFGNGTRLTVT.

The CDR3 region is CASSGGGLISNQPQHF. CDR3 DNA sequence: TGTGCCAGCAGTGGGGGGGGACTGATCTCCAATCAGCCCCAGCATTTT. The V gene is TRBV2, the J gene TRBJ1-5; TRBD1 is a possible D gene (5 bases). The length of the CDR3 is 16 residues. The germline V gene has CDR1 SNHLY and CDR2 FYNNEI. Trimming left V 4 bases short and J 3 bases short, with 16 bases between.

The sample holds one count of this clone. At one of its ends the junction is not consistent with the germline gene, which may arise from a read error. V usage is TRBV7-9 and J usage is TRBJ2-3; TRBD1 matches 7 bases. CDR3 size: 11 residues. Germline CDR1 and CDR2: SEHNR and FQNEAQ (reference sequence). The CDR3 reads CASSFRDSSNF. The CDR3 DNA sequence: TGTGCCAGCAGCTTCCGGGACAGTTCCAATTTT.

The V call is TRBV3-1 (or the pseudogene TRBV3-2), the J call TRBJ1-3; unclear D gene. Trimming pared 4 bases from V and 4 bases from J, leaving 8 bases between. The CDR3 runs to 13 residues. Germline loops: CDR1 LGHDT, CDR2 YNNKEL (reference sequence). This CDR3 reads CASSRLRGNTIYF. The CDR3 nucleotides read TGTGCCAGCAGCCGCCTACGGGGAAACACCATATATTTT.

Here the CDR3 reads CASSPTGVTYNSPLHF. DNA of the CDR3: TGTGCCAGTAGTCCTACAGGGGTCACCTATAATTCACCCCTCCACTTT. This sequence joins TRBV19 and TRBJ1-6, with 7 bases identical to TRBD1. With V trimmed by 5 bases and J by 2 bases, 6 bases remained unmatched. The CDR3 runs to 16 residues. CDR1 is LNHDA, CDR2 SQIVND, per germline (reference sequence).

The chain combines TRBV6-6 with TRBJ2-4, with TRBD1 matching over 11 bases. There are 14 residues in the CDR3. Germline V lookup: CDR1 MNHNY, CDR2 SVGAGI (reference sequence). Unmatched junction bases numbered 3, after V lost 5 bases and J lost 6 bases. The CDR3 sequence: CASSGTGGINIQYF. In nucleotides, the CDR3 is TGTGCCAGCAGTGGGACAGGGGGGATAAACATTCAGTACTTC.

V usage is TRBV9 and J usage is TRBJ1-2; 7 bases line up with TRBD1. Germline V CDR1 and CDR2: SGDLS, YYNGEE. This CDR3 spans 18 amino acids. V shed 4 bases and J 2 bases; nucleotides not matched to a gene: 17. The CDR3 coding sequence is TGTGCCAGCAGCCCCTCATGGGCAGGGGGTATAGTGAACTATGGCTACACCTTC. Translating it yields CASSPSWAGGIVNYGYTF.

This clone was recorded at least ten times. Other DNA sequences in the sample encode the same CDR3. The chain employs TRBV6-5 and TRBJ2-7, with a tentative D call TRBD2 (7 bases). Germline CDR1 and CDR2: MNHEY and SVGAGI. This CDR3 is 13 amino acids long. V was pared by 3 bases and J by 6 bases, with 12 bases between. CDR3 loop: CASSYGGGREQYF. The CDR3 region has the DNA TGTGCCAGCAGTTATGGGGGGGGGCGCGAGCAGTACTTC.

The V call is TRBV6-1, the J call TRBJ1-2, with 7 bases fitting TRBD1. The V segment lost 3 bases and the J segment 8 bases; nucleotides outside the gene matches: 12. Germline V gene lookup returns CDR1 MNHNS and CDR2 SASEGT. The CDR3 has 15 amino acids. The CDR3 region has the DNA TGTGCCAGCAGTGACCGACAGGGTGATTCTTGGGGCTACACCTTC. Encoded protein: CASSDRQGDSWGYTF.

This clone was recorded only once. The chain employs TRBV18 and TRBJ1-2; 11 bases are shared with TRBD1. V gave up 3 bases and J gave up 3 bases; unmatched junction bases: 3. CDR3 length: 15 amino acids. Germline V gene data show CDR1 as KGHSH and CDR2 as LQKENI. The chain's CDR3 is CASSPGQGGDYGYTF. DNA for the CDR3: TGTGCCAGCTCACCGGGACAGGGGGGGGACTATGGCTACACCTTC.

The chain is built from TRBV15 and TRBJ2-2; weak D call: TRBD1 (6 bases). The CDR3 totals 16 residues. The germline CDR1 and CDR2 sequences are LNHNV and YYDKDF (reference sequence). Trimming stripped 4 bases from V and 0 bases from J, with 12 bases between. CDR3 residues: CATSTLQGSNTGELFF. The CDR3 DNA reads as TGTGCCACCAGCACACTACAGGGATCGAACACCGGGGAGCTGTTTTTT. The complete variable domain, with remaining parts taken from reference TRBV15 and TRBJ2-2, reads DAMVIQNPRYQVTQFGKPVTLSCSQTLNHNVMYWYQQKSSQAPKLLFHYYDKDFNNEADTPDNFQSRRPNTSFCFLDIRSPGLGDTAMYLCATSTLQGSNTGELFFGEGSRLTVL.

The chain links TRBV13 to TRBJ2-7; D perhaps matches TRBD2 (7 bases). V dropped 5 bases and J dropped 3 bases, with 20 bases sitting between them. The CDR3 has 16 amino acids. Germline values: CDR1 PRHDT, CDR2 FYEKMQ (reference sequence). The CDR3 sequence: CASSTTGGGPFYEQYF. The DNA for the CDR3 is TGTGCCAGCAGCACCACTGGGGGGGGGCCGTTCTACGAGCAGTACTTC.

The gene calls are TRBV11-3 and TRBJ2-1; maybe TRBD1 (6 bases). This CDR3 has 18 residues. V shed 0 bases and J shed 0 bases, with 15 bases lying between them. Germline CDR1 is SGHNT and CDR2 is YENEEA. The CDR3 sequence: CASSLDPTQGSSYNEQFF. CDR3 coding DNA: TGTGCCAGCAGCTTAGATCCAACACAGGGCAGCTCCTACAATGAGCAGTTCTTC.

The chain joins TRBV5-8 to TRBJ2-3; D not certain. CDR3 length: 14 residues. V lost 2 bases to trimming and J lost 2 bases, with 9 bases between them. Germline V gene sequence: CDR1 SGHTS, CDR2 YDEGEE. CDR3 bases: TGTGCCAGCAGCTTCCGGTCCTACACAGATACGCAGTATTTT. It codes for CASSFRSYTDTQYF.

The chain carries TRBV19 and TRBJ2-7; D perhaps matches TRBD2 (6 bases). Trimming removed 8 bases at V and 2 bases at J, with 13 bases between. This CDR3 has 13 amino acids. CDR1 and CDR2 from the germline V gene are LNHDA and SQIVND (reference sequence). The CDR3 bases are TGTGCCAGTTCGGCGGGGCCTGCCTACGAGCAGTACTTC. Translated: CASSAGPAYEQYF. Filled out from reference TRBV19 and TRBJ2-7, the complete variable domain reads DGGITQSPKYLFRKEGQNVTLSCEQNLNHDAMYWYRQDPGQGLRLIYYSQIVNDFQKGDIAEGYSVSREKKESFPLTVTSAQKNPTAFYLCASSAGPAYEQYFGPGTRLTVT.

The chain recombines TRBV7-9 with TRBJ2-5; D possibly corresponds to TRBD1 (5 bases). The V gene lost 2 bases and the J gene lost 5 bases, with 9 bases spanning the gap. Germline CDR1 reads SEHNR; CDR2 reads FQNEAQ (reference sequence). This CDR3 is 13 amino acids long. CDR3 nucleotide sequence: TGTGCCAGCAGCTTATCCGCAGGGGAGACCCAGTACTTC. Protein sequence: CASSLSAGETQYF. The whole variable domain, filled in from reference TRBV7-9 and TRBJ2-5, reads DTGVSQNPRHKITKRGQNVTFRCDPISEHNRLYWYRQTLGQGPEFLTYFQNEAQLEKSRLLSDRFSAERPKGSFSTLEIQRTEQGDSAMYLCASSLSAGETQYFGPGTRLLVL.

This chain links TRBV7-2 with TRBJ2-5, with 11 bases fitting TRBD2. With V trimmed by 1 base and J by 4 bases, 11 bases remained unmatched. This CDR3 comprises 18 residues. Germline V gene lookup returns CDR1 SGHTA and CDR2 FQGNSA. CDR3 in DNA: TGTGCCAGCAGCTTAGTGCTAGCGGGAGGATGGCAAGGAGAGACCCAGTACTTC. Amino acid sequence: CASSLVLAGGWQGETQYF.

V gene TRBV5-1 combines with J gene TRBJ2-7, with 8 positions matching TRBD1. The V gene's germline CDR1 is SGHRS and CDR2 YFSETQ. With 3 bases clipped from V and 3 bases from J, the junction kept 5 bases outside the gene matches. The CDR3 loop spans 14 amino acids. CDR3 DNA sequence: TGCGCCAGCAGCTCATGGACAGGGCACTACGAGCAGTACTTC. It is translated as CASSSWTGHYEQYF.

The chain carries TRBV18 and TRBJ1-1; TRBD1 is a possible D gene (6 bases). The CDR3 consists of 13 residues. CDR1 and CDR2 from the germline V gene are KGHSH and LQKENI. Trimming pared 4 bases from V and 1 base from J, leaving 7 bases between. CDR3 DNA: TGTGCCAGCTCACGGGACACGAACACTGAAGCTTTCTTT. It specifies CASSRDTNTEAFF.

The chain recombines TRBV7-2 with TRBJ2-2; D might be TRBD2 (6 bases). V gave up 1 base and J gave up 5 bases, with 14 bases separating them. The CDR3 runs to 16 residues. Germline V gene sequence: CDR1 SGHTA, CDR2 FQGNSA. CDR3 nucleotides: TGTGCCAGCAGCTTAGGTGGCGGGGATCGGACCGGGGAGCTGTTTTTT. It is translated as CASSLGGGDRTGELFF.

V gene TRBV19 combines with J gene TRBJ2-1, with 7 bases lining up with TRBD1. The V segment lost 4 bases and the J segment 6 bases; nucleotides outside the gene matches: 3. CDR3 size: 13 residues. Germline loops: CDR1 LNHDA, CDR2 SQIVND (reference sequence). This CDR3 reads CASSTGQSNEQFF. The CDR3 nucleotides read TGTGCCAGTAGTACGGGACAGAGCAATGAGCAGTTCTTC. Full variable domain (outside the CDR3, taken from reference TRBV19 and TRBJ2-1): DGGITQSPKYLFRKEGQNVTLSCEQNLNHDAMYWYRQDPGQGLRLIYYSQIVNDFQKGDIAEGYSVSREKKESFPLTVTSAQKNPTAFYLCASSTGQSNEQFFGPGTRLTVL.